One TCR beta chain is described in this entry. TCRdb's table, derived via immunoSEQ multiplex PCR, lists solely in-frame clones and lacks some. Seen here are about 63,000 clones, roughly 90% observed once, and the top ten hold 0.95% to 1.5%. This specimen belongs to a study of cytomegalovirus exposure and HLA in healthy donors. There are 14 residues in the CDR3. Germline-derived CDR1 and CDR2 are MRHNA and SNTAGT. The germline V and J ends were trimmed by 2 bases and 7 bases, with 11 bases remaining between them. This receptor was obtained from a woman aged 18-30 years in good health and CMV-seronegative. This rearrangement joins TRBV6-4 to TRBJ2-2; tentatively, D is TRBD2 (5 bases). Sequencing was carried out using PBMCs. The CDR3 spells CASSDRAEGGELFF. CDR3 coding DNA: TGTGCCAGCAGTGACCGAGCGGAAGGCGGGGAGCTGTTTTTT.